This passage covers 30 T cell receptor beta chains from one sample sequenced in a study of a mutant IDH1 vaccine in newly diagnosed glioma. TCRdb keeps only in-frame clones here, not all; method: immunoSEQ multiplex PCR. Of approximately 82,000 clones listed, more than 80% are singletons. The time point: week 23, last vaccination. A 20-mer mutant IDH1 peptide at 300 ug was injected subcutaneously with topical imiquimod. Their antigens remain unidentified. Source: PBMCs, taken from a glioma patient whose treatment included an IDH1 peptide vaccine. The receptors come from a woman in her forties or fifties with glioma.

This clone appeared once. V usage is TRBV19 and J usage is TRBJ2-7; a possible D gene is TRBD2 (5 bases). The ends were cut back, 5 bases at V and 0 bases at J, with 11 bases in the middle. Germline V lookup: CDR1 LNHDA, CDR2 SQIVND (reference sequence). This CDR3 contains 14 residues. In DNA form, the CDR3 reads TGTGCCAGTAGTCCTCCGGGGAGCTCCTACGAGCAGTACTTC. Encoded protein: CASSPPGSSYEQYF.

The genes are TRBV25-1 and TRBJ1-4; D ambiguous. Trimming pared 5 bases from V and 3 bases from J, leaving 13 bases between. Germline V CDR1 and CDR2: MGHDK, SYGVNS. This CDR3 comprises 15 residues. CDR3 sequence: CASSYTRGSNEKLFF. The CDR3 DNA reads TGTGCCAGCAGTTATACCCGGGGTTCTAATGAAAAACTGTTTTTT.

This clone was detected once. The chain couples TRBV28 to TRBJ2-7, with D unresolved. Germline loops: CDR1 MDHEN, CDR2 SYDVKM. The CDR3 loop spans 13 amino acids. Trimming shortened V by 6 bases and J by 3 bases, and 12 bases separated the two germline ends. CDR3 sequence: CASSRIYNYEQYF. The CDR3 DNA sequence: TGTGCCAGCAGCCGGATCTACAACTACGAGCAGTACTTC.

The chain is built from TRBV10-3 and TRBJ2-7, with 11 bases that match TRBD2. The V gene's germline CDR1 is ENHRY and CDR2 SYGVKD. Unmatched junction bases numbered 10, after V lost 6 bases and J lost 0 bases. The CDR3 runs to 17 residues. As DNA, the CDR3 is TGTGCCATCAGGACCTGGGGTAGCGGGAGGGTCTCCTACGAGCAGTACTTC. Translated, it gives CAIRTWGSGRVSYEQYF.

This chain connects TRBV18 to TRBJ2-2, with D possibly being TRBD1 or TRBD2 (5 bases each). This CDR3 has 16 amino acids. Germline CDR1 KGHSH, CDR2 LQKENI. V was trimmed by 5 bases and J by 1 base, leaving 14 bases between them. CDR3 in DNA: TGTGCCAGCTCAGCTAGGATGGGGGAGAACACCGGGGAGCTGTTTTTT. Its protein is CASSARMGENTGELFF.

The chain is built from TRBV5-1 and TRBJ2-7; D remains ambiguous. V was shortened by 1 base and J by 5 bases, with 7 bases between the two germline ends. The germline V gene has CDR1 SGHRS and CDR2 YFSETQ. CDR3 length: 12 amino acids. CDR3 DNA sequence: TGCGCCAGCAGCTTGCGAGGTGACGAGCAGTACTTC. Encoded protein: CASSLRGDEQYF.

The chain employs TRBV6-5 and TRBJ2-7; 8 nucleotides align to TRBD1. The CDR3 consists of 13 residues. V trimming: 7 bases; J trimming: 3 bases; junction bases outside the gene matches: 5. The germline V gene encodes CDR1 MNHEY and CDR2 SVGAGI. DNA for the CDR3: TGTGCCAGCACAGGGGGCCGGGGCTACGAGCAGTACTTC. As protein: CASTGGRGYEQYF.

The genes are TRBV28 and TRBJ2-5, with 9 bases that match TRBD1. CDR3 length: 14 residues. Germline trimming cut 5 bases from V and 4 bases from J; bases unmatched to any gene: 5. Germline V gene data show CDR1 as MDHEN and CDR2 as SYDVKM. The CDR3 region has the DNA TGTGCCAGCAGTCCCGGGACAGGGAGAGAGACCCAGTACTTC. Encoded protein: CASSPGTGRETQYF.

V gene TRBV2 combines with J gene TRBJ1-2; no clear D. The CDR3 is made up of 13 amino acids. V lost 2 bases to trimming and J lost 4 bases, with 8 bases between them. CDR1 SNHLY and CDR2 FYNNEI come from the germline V gene. CDR3 nucleotides: TGTGCCAGCAGTGAAAGGGCCTCCTATGGCTACACCTTC. Translation gives CASSERASYGYTF.

V gene TRBV19 combines with J gene TRBJ2-2, with a tentative D call TRBD2 (7 bases). Germline V gene sequence: CDR1 LNHDA, CDR2 SQIVND (reference sequence). V lost 10 bases, J lost 6 bases, and 21 bases lay in between. The CDR3 is 15 amino acids. The CDR3 coding sequence is TGTGCCACTACGGCACCCGGGGGGCTGGCCGGGGAGCTGTTTTTT. It yields the protein CATTAPGGLAGELFF.

V and J are TRBV30 and TRBJ2-7; possible D gene TRBD1, 6 bases. The V gene lost 0 bases and the J gene lost 4 bases, with 16 bases spanning the gap. Germline V gene sequence: CDR1 GTSNPN, CDR2 SVGIG (reference sequence). The CDR3 is made up of 15 amino acids. The CDR3 loop reads CAWSVAEIGGYEQYF. For the CDR3, the DNA is TGTGCCTGGAGTGTAGCGGAGATAGGGGGTTACGAGCAGTACTTC.

The chain combines TRBV30 with TRBJ1-2; no firm D call. The germline gives CDR1 GTSNPN, CDR2 SVGIG (reference sequence). The CDR3 contains 12 residues. V lost 0 bases and J lost 5, with 7 bases in between. This chain's CDR3 is CAWSVETYGYTF. CDR3 coding DNA: TGTGCCTGGAGTGTCGAGACTTATGGCTACACCTTC.

The chain links TRBV5-1 to TRBJ2-7; 13 nucleotides align to TRBD2. CDR1 SGHRS and CDR2 YFSETQ come from the germline V gene. V was clipped by 3 bases and J by 6 bases; unmatched bases: 21. This CDR3 contains 20 residues. The CDR3 protein is CASSWTLGTGTGTSGTEQYF. CDR3 sequence (DNA): TGCGCCAGCAGCTGGACATTGGGGACAGGGACCGGGACTAGCGGGACCGAGCAGTACTTC.

This clone was detected once. The chain employs TRBV9 and TRBJ2-7; D gene ambiguous. Between the trimmed V and J ends, which lost 0 bases and 3 bases, there was a span of 4 bases. CDR3 length: 12 amino acids. Germline V gene sequence: CDR1 SGDLS, CDR2 YYNGEE. The DNA of the CDR3 is TGTGCCAGCAGCGTAGAGGGCTACGAGCAGTACTTC. Amino acid sequence: CASSVEGYEQYF. Using reference TRBV9 and TRBJ2-7 for the parts outside the CDR3, the full variable domain is DSGVTQTPKHLITATGQRVTLRCSPRSGDLSVYWYQQSLDQGLQFLIQYYNGEERAKGNILERFSAQQFPDLHSELNLSSLELGDSALYFCASSVEGYEQYFGPGTRLTVT.

The chain couples TRBV7-9 to TRBJ2-5; D may be TRBD1 (6 bases). The length of the CDR3 is 11 residues. The V gene's germline CDR1 is SEHNR and CDR2 FQNEAQ (reference sequence). The V end lost 1 base, the J end lost 9 bases, and 6 bases lay between the germline ends. The CDR3 loop reads CASSLDRAQYF. Here the CDR3 DNA reads TGTGCCAGCAGCTTAGACAGGGCCCAGTACTTC.

The V and J genes are TRBV9 and TRBJ2-6; D could derive from TRBD1 or TRBD2 (5 bases each). Germline V gene lookup returns CDR1 SGDLS and CDR2 YYNGEE. The CDR3 spans 17 residues. Trimming removed 0 bases from V and 3 bases from J, with 13 bases in between. The CDR3 DNA sequence: TGTGCCAGCAGCGTAGCGGGAAGGGGCATTGGGGCCAACGTCCTGACTTTC. It specifies CASSVAGRGIGANVLTF.

The genes are TRBV21-1 and TRBJ2-7; TRBD2 is taken as the D call from the table, unchecked against the DNA. TRBV21-1 is marked as a pseudogene. The CDR3 contains 11 residues. The CDR3 region is CARRGDSEQYF. The CDR3 bases are TGTGCCCGCCGGGGGGATAGCGAGCAGTACTTC.

The chain recombines TRBV27 with TRBJ1-2, with 8 bases matching TRBD1. Germline V gene sequence: CDR1 MNHEY, CDR2 SMNVEV (reference sequence). With 5 bases clipped from V and 4 bases from J, the junction kept 6 bases outside the gene matches. The CDR3 runs 14 residues. The CDR3 protein is CASSPPGTGYGYTF. CDR3 nucleotides: TGTGCCAGCAGTCCGCCCGGGACAGGCTATGGCTACACCTTC.

The chain has TRBV7-9 and TRBJ2-1; possibly TRBD2 for D (6 bases). Between the trimmed V and J ends, which lost 5 bases and 6 bases, there was a span of 14 bases. This CDR3 has 14 amino acids. CDR1 SEHNR and CDR2 FQNEAQ come from the germline V gene (reference sequence). The CDR3 region has the DNA TGTGCCAGCAGCCGGAGGAGGGCCGGCAATGAGCAGTTCTTC. It translates to CASSRRRAGNEQFF.

The V gene is TRBV19, the J gene TRBJ2-6; 10 nucleotides match TRBD1. With V trimmed by 6 bases and J by 2 bases, 10 bases remained unmatched. The CDR3 has 18 amino acids. Looked up from germline, CDR1 is LNHDA and CDR2 is SQIVND (reference sequence). In nucleotides, the CDR3 is TGTGCCAGTAGCACGGGGACAGGGGCCCCTCCTGGGGCCAACGTCCTGACTTTC. This gives the protein CASSTGTGAPPGANVLTF.

The chain joins TRBV5-6 to TRBJ2-2; possible D gene TRBD2, 6 bases. Deletions cut 5 bases from V and 2 bases from J, with 7 bases between. CDR3 length: 13 residues. The germline V gene encodes CDR1 SGHDT and CDR2 YYEEEE. CDR3 nucleotides: TGTGCCAGCAGTGGGACTAACACCGGGGAGCTGTTTTTT. This translates into CASSGTNTGELFF.

The chain joins TRBV6-1 to TRBJ1-4; TRBD1 is a possible D gene (5 bases). The CDR3 consists of 16 residues. V shed 2 bases and J shed 7 bases, with 17 bases lying between them. Germline values: CDR1 MNHNS, CDR2 SASEGT. The CDR3 region is CASSEQGASDREKLFF. The CDR3 bases are TGTGCCAGCAGTGAACAAGGGGCGTCAGACCGTGAAAAACTGTTTTTT.

This chain uses TRBV7-6 with TRBJ2-2, with 7 bases matching TRBD2. The V segment lost 7 bases and the J segment 3 bases; nucleotides outside the gene matches: 11. The CDR3 contains 16 residues. Germline CDR1 and CDR2: SGHVS and FNYEAQ. CDR3: CASNPRGVWDTGELFF. CDR3 sequence (DNA): TGTGCCAGCAACCCCCGGGGGGTCTGGGACACCGGGGAGCTGTTTTTT.

The chain joins TRBV28 to TRBJ1-1; D perhaps matches TRBD1 (5 bases). The germline CDR1 and CDR2 sequences are MDHEN and SYDVKM. V was shortened by 5 bases and J by 0 bases, with 16 bases between the two germline ends. This CDR3 has 16 amino acids. The CDR3 coding sequence is TGTGCCAGCAGTCCTGGGGGGACTTGGATGAACACTGAAGCTTTCTTT. It is translated as CASSPGGTWMNTEAFF.

This chain joins TRBV21-1 and TRBJ2-6. TRBV21-1 counts as a pseudogene. The CDR3 sequence is 15 residues long. Here the CDR3 reads CASRRCNSGANVLTF. CDR3 sequence (DNA): TGTGCCAGCAGACGCTGTAACTCTGGGGCCAACGTCCTGACTTTC.

This chain links TRBV27 with TRBJ1-1; the D is unclear. The V end was cut by 5 bases, the J end by 3 bases, with 7 bases between. The CDR3 has 12 amino acids. Germline CDR1 reads MNHEY; CDR2 reads SMNVEV (reference sequence). The CDR3 nucleotides are TGTGCCAGCAGTCGTGGGGACACTGAAGCTTTCTTT. Translating gives CASSRGDTEAFF.

The V gene is TRBV5-1, the J gene TRBJ2-5; D might be TRBD2 (5 bases). The CDR3 is 13 residues long. With 7 bases removed from V and 4 bases from J, the gap between germline ends came to 14 bases. Looked up from germline, CDR1 is SGHRS and CDR2 is YFSETQ. CDR3 residues: CASAREGRETQYF. DNA for the CDR3: TGCGCCAGCGCCCGTGAGGGTCGAGAGACCCAGTACTTC.

The chain couples TRBV28 to TRBJ1-5, with 7 nucleotides matching TRBD1. V dropped 2 bases and J dropped 4; count of bases not matched to a gene: 5. This CDR3 spans 15 amino acids. CDR1 and CDR2 from the germline V gene are MDHEN and SYDVKM. The CDR3 reads CASSLIGTENQPQHF. CDR3 DNA sequence: TGTGCCAGCAGTTTAATAGGGACAGAGAATCAGCCCCAGCATTTT. The entire variable domain, with the rest obtained from reference TRBV28 and TRBJ1-5, is as follows: DVKVTQSSRYLVKRTGEKVFLECVQDMDHENMFWYRQDPGLGLRLIYFSYDVKMKEKGDIPEGYSVSREKKERFSLILESASTNQTSMYLCASSLIGTENQPQHFGDGTRLSIL.

The chain couples TRBV2 to TRBJ1-2; 8 bases map to TRBD1. V trimming: 8 bases; J trimming: 4 bases; junction bases outside the gene matches: 9. This CDR3 has 14 amino acids. Germline CDR1 reads SNHLY; CDR2 reads FYNNEI. The CDR3 spells CASYGQGRGYGYTF. CDR3 nucleotide sequence: TGTGCCAGCTACGGACAGGGTCGGGGCTATGGCTACACCTTC.

J is TRBJ2-5 and V is TRBV13, with 8 positions matching TRBD2. J lost 7 bases, V lost 7 bases, and 11 bases had no gene match. Germline loops: CDR1 PRHDT, CDR2 FYEKMQ (reference sequence). The CDR3 consists of 14 residues. The CDR3 reads CASTRRGGGGTQYF. The CDR3, as DNA: TGTGCCAGCACCCGACGGGGGGGAGGGGGGACCCAGTACTTC.